The sequence of this T cell receptor beta chain was determined in a study of T cell changes during pregnancy in multiple sclerosis. Assay used: immunoSEQ multiplex PCR; TCRdb lists only in-frame clones, some missing. The table shows roughly 64,000 clones, with roughly 90% occurring only once. J was trimmed by 1 base and V by 4 bases; bases with no gene match: 3. Germline-derived CDR1 and CDR2 are SQVTM and ANQGSEA. This CDR3 has 13 residues. The sample in question was peripheral blood, obtained in the second trimester of pregnancy. The J gene is TRBJ1-2, the V gene TRBV29-1, with 7 bases matching TRBD1. The clonotype comes from a female donor with multiple sclerosis, enrolled in a pregnancy study. The CDR3 DNA reads TGCAGCGTTGGACAGGGCCTTAACTATGGCTACACCTTC. Amino acid sequence: CSVGQGLNYGYTF.